This is a list of T cell receptor beta chains from one sample in a study of blood T cell repertoires in COVID-19. TCRdb's copy holds only in-frame clones and misses some; the assay was immunoSEQ multiplex PCR. The table has 65,000 or so clones, about 90% seen once. Sequenced input: peripheral blood. Every receptor here comes from a human donor with acute or convalescent COVID-19. The donor label of this sample is uncertain. Each CDR3 is given with its conserved first and last residue. D genes are given only for firm matches. The size of a clone is reported for some rows only, either as once, few or many, or as a class for expanded clones.

NA TRBJ2-7 NA TRBV6-5 TGTGCCAGCACTCAGGTTGTGACCAACCCGTGGGAGCAGTACTTC CASTQVVTNPWEQYF
once TRBJ1-1 NA TRBV29-1 TGCAGCGTGGATCGGGGGGGGCCGGGATCTGAAGCTTTCTTT CSVDRGGPGSEAFF
NA TRBJ2-1 NA TRBV5-4 TGTGCCAGCAGCCCGGACAGTATCAACTACAATGAGCAGTTCTTC CASSPDSINYNEQFF
NA TRBJ2-1 NA TRBV7-3 TGTGCCAGCAGCCCCGACAAAAGCTCCTACAATGAGCAGTTCTTC CASSPDKSSYNEQFF
NA TRBJ2-6 TRBD2 TRBV18 TGTGCCAGCTCACCACCTGTGTGGGAGGGGTTCTCTGGGGCCAACGTCCTGACTTTC CASSPPVWEGFSGANVLTF
NA TRBJ2-2 NA TRBV24-1 TGTGCCACCAGTGATACAGGGCCGAACACCGGGGAGCTGTTTTTT CATSDTGPNTGELFF
NA TRBJ1-6 TRBD1 TRBV27 TGTGCCAGCAGCTTCCCCAGTGGACAGGGATTGTCACCCCTCCACTTT CASSFPSGQGLSPLHF
NA TRBJ1-2 TRBD1 TRBV28 TGTGCCAGCAGTCCGGGACAGGGAGATGGCTACACCTTC CASSPGQGDGYTF
NA TRBJ2-7 NA TRBV28 TGTGCCAGCGGCTTGGGGGCCCAGGGTCACGAGCAGTACTTC CASGLGAQGHEQYF
NA TRBJ1-5 TRBD1 TRBV18 TGTGCCAGCTCACTGGACAGGGAGAATCAGCCCCAGCATTTT CASSLDRENQPQHF